Included here is one TCR beta chain sequence, with context. The target antigen is unknown. The J segment lost 8 bases and the V segment lost 2 bases, leaving 5 bases of the junction unmatched. This CDR3 contains 13 residues. The V gene's germline CDR1 is DFQATT and CDR2 SNEGSKA (reference sequence). PCR was performed a second time for roughly 7 to 12 cycles using a sample-barcoded 5' primer and a J-beta primer mix. TCRdb independently ran MiXCR on the 5' RACE reads; one entry per CDR3 protein. The table has around 1.5 million distinct CDR3 sequences, 42% seen once. The data were obtained in a study of blood T cells in healthy people across ages. The study, taken as a whole, reports: Using unsorted PBMCs precluded a conclusive naive versus antigen-experienced comparison. The recorded TCR beta diversity per million T cells decreased in a roughly linear manner with age.

The material sequenced was blood. The sequence came from a woman under 30 in good health. This chain uses TRBV20-1 with TRBJ1-4; 7 bases fit TRBD1. The CDR3 bases are TGCAGTGCTAGAATACCAGGGGGGGAAAAACTGTTTTTT. Its translation is CSARIPGGEKLFF.